This T cell receptor (beta chain) was documented in a study of human T cells and chemical hapten exposure. Findings and limits, study-wide: With regard to DPC sensitization, TCRs above 1 in 1000 frequency did not change.

This clonotype has just a few counts. Its antigen is undetermined. TCRdb reanalysed the RACE reads using MiXCR and keeps one entry per CDR3 protein. Altogether roughly 48,000 distinct CDR3 sequences are present, about 4.1% being singletons, with the ten largest covering approximately 5.5%. The CDR3 loop spans 14 amino acids. The V gene lost 3 bases and the J gene lost 5 bases, with 11 bases spanning the gap. CDR1 SGHRS and CDR2 YFSETQ come from the germline V gene. Noted time point: healthy volunteer bleed at 2 weeks. Unfractionated whole blood was the source from which total RNA was extracted. The chain recombines TRBV5-1 with TRBJ2-2, with D unresolved. This sequence was found in a human donor in good health. Some clones in this sample may be carry-over from other donors' samples. Specimen: whole blood. In DNA, the CDR3 is TGCGCCAGCAGCTGGAGTCTTGGGACCGGGGAGCTGTTTTTT. It yields the protein CASSWSLGTGELFF.